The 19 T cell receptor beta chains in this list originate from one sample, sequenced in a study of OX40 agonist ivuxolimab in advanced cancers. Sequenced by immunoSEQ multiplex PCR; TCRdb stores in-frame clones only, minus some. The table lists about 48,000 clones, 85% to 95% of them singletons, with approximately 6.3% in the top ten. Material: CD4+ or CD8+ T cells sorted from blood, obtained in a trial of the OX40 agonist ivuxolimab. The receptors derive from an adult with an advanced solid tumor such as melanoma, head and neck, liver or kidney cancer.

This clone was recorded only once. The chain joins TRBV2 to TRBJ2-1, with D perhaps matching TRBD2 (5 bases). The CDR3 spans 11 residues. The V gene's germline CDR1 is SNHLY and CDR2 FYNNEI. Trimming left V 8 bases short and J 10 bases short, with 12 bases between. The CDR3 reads CASRRGPEQFF. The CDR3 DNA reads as TGTGCCAGCCGCCGAGGGCCCGAGCAGTTCTTC. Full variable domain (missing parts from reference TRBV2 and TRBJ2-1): EPEVTQTPSHQVTQMGQEVILRCVPISNHLYFYWYRQILGQKVEFLVSFYNNEISEKSEIFDDQFSVERPDGSNFTLKIRSTKLEDSAMYFCASRRGPEQFFGPGTRLTVL.

The CDR3 bases are TGTGCCAGCAGCTTCGGGAACTCCTACGAGCAGTACTTC. It translates to CASSFGNSYEQYF. V usage is TRBV7-9 and J usage is TRBJ2-7; perhaps TRBD2 as D (5 bases). This CDR3 has 13 amino acids. CDR1 and CDR2 from the germline V gene are SEHNR and FQNEAQ (reference sequence). Trimming stripped 3 bases from V and 0 bases from J, with 6 bases between.

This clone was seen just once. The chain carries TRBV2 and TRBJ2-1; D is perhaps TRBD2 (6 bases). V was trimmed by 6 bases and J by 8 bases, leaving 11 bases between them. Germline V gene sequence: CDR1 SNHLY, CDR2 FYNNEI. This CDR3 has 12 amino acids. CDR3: CASRPTGDEQFF. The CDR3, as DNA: TGTGCCAGCAGGCCCACGGGGGATGAGCAGTTCTTC.

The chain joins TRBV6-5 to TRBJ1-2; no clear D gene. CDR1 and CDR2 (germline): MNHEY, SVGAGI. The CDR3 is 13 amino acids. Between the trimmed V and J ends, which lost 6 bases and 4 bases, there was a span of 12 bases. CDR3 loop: CASREVSAYGYTF. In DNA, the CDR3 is TGTGCCAGCAGGGAAGTGTCGGCCTATGGCTACACCTTC.

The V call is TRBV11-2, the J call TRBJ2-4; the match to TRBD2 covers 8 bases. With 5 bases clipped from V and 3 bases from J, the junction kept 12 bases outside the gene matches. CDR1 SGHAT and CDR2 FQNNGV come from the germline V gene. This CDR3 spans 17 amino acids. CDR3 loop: CASSPRRGGRDKNIQYF. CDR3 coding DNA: TGTGCCAGCAGCCCGCGTCGGGGGGGGCGCGACAAAAACATTCAGTACTTC.

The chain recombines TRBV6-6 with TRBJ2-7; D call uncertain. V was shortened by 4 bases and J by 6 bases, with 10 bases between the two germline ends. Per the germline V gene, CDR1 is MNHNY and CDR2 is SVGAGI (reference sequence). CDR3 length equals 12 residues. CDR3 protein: CASSSSAGEQYV. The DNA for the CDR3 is TGTGCCAGCAGTTCGTCGGCCGGCGAGCAGTACGTC.

CDR3 coding DNA: TGTGCCTGGAGCCTGGGGAACACTGAAGCTTTCTTT. This translates into CAWSLGNTEAFF. The genes are TRBV30 and TRBJ1-1; D is undetermined. The CDR3 contains 12 residues. From germline, CDR1 is GTSNPN and CDR2 SVGIG (reference sequence). Trimming took off 3 bases at V and 1 base at J, with 6 bases between the two ends.

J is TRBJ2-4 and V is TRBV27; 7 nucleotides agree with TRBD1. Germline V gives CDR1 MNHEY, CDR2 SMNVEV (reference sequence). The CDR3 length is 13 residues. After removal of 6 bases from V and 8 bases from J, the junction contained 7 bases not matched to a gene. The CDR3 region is CASSQRQGDIQYF. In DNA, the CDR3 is TGTGCCAGCAGCCAACGACAGGGAGACATTCAGTACTTC.

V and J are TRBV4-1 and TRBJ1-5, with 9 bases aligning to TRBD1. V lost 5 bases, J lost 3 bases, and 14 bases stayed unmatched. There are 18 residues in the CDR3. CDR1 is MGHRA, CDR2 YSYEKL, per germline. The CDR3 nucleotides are TGCGCCAGCAGCTTCCGGACAGGGGAGGGTTTTAACAATCAGCCCCAGCATTTT. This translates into CASSFRTGEGFNNQPQHF.

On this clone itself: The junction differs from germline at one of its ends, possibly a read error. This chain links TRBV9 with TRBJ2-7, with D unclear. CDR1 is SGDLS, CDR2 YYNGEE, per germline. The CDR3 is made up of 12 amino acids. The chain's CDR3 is CASGTETYAQYF. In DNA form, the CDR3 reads TGTGCCAGCGGTACAGAGACCTACGCGCAGTACTTC.

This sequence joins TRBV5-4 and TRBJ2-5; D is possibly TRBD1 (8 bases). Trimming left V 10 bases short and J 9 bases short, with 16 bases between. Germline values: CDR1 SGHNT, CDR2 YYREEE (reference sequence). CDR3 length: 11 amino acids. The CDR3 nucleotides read TGTGCCTTACAGGGGGGGTCGGCCCAGTACTTC. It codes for CALQGGSAQYF.

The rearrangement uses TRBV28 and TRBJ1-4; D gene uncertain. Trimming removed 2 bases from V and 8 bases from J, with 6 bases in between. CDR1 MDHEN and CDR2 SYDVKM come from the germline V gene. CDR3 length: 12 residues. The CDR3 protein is CASSLLLEKLFF. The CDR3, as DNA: TGTGCCAGCAGTTTACTCTTGGAAAAACTGTTTTTT.

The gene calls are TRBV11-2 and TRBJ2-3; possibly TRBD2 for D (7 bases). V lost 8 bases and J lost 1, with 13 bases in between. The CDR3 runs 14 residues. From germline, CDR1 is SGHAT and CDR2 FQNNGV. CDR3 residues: CASLGGRGTDTQYF. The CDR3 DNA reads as TGTGCCAGCTTGGGGGGGCGGGGCACAGATACGCAGTATTTT.

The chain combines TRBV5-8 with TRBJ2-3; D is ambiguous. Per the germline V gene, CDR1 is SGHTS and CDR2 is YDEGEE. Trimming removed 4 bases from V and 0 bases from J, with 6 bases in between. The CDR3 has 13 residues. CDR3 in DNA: TGTGCCAGCAGCAGGGAAAGCACAGATACGCAGTATTTT. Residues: CASSRESTDTQYF.

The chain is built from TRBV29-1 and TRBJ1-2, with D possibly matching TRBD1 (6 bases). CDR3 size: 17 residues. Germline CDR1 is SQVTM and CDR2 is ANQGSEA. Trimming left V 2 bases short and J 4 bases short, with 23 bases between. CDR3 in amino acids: CSVEPTKYRQDLYGYTF. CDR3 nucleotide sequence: TGCAGCGTTGAACCTACAAAATACCGACAGGATCTCTATGGCTACACCTTC.

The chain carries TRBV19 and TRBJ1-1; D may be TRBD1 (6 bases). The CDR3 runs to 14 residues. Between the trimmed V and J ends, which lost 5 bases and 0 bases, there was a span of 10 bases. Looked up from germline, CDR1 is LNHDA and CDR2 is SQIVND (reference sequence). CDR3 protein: CASSLRGMNTEAFF. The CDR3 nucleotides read TGTGCCAGTAGTCTGAGGGGGATGAACACTGAAGCTTTCTTT.

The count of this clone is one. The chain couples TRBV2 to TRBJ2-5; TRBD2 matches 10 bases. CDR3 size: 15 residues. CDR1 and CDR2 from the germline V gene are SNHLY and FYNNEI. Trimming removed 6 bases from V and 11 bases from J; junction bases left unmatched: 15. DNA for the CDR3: TGTGCCAGCAGGGCAACTAGCGGGGACTACGGTCAGCAGTACTTC. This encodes CASRATSGDYGQQYF. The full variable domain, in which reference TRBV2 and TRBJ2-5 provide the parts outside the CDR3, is EPEVTQTPSHQVTQMGQEVILRCVPISNHLYFYWYRQILGQKVEFLVSFYNNEISEKSEIFDDQFSVERPDGSNFTLKIRSTKLEDSAMYFCASRATSGDYGQQYFGPGTRLLVL.

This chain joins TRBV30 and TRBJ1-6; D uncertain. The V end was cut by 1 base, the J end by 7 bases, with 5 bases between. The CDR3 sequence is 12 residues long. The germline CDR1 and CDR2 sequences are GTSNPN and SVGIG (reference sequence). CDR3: CAWSAGNSPLHF. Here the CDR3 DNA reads TGTGCCTGGAGTGCTGGGAATTCACCCCTCCACTTT.

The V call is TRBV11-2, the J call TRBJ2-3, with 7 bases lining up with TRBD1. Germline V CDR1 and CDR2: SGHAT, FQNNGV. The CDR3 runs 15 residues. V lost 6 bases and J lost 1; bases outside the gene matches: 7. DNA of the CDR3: TGTGCCAGCAGACCTATCGACAGGGGCACAGATACGCAGTATTTT. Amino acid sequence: CASRPIDRGTDTQYF.